This TCR beta chain came from a study of liver allograft versus peripheral blood T cells. In the study overall: Repertoires from peripheral blood of liver transplant recipients were compared with those inside their transplanted livers. Study-level results: Intragraft liver T cell receptor repertoires reportedly differed from peripheral blood repertoires.

Each CDR3 protein gets one entry after TCRdb re-called the reads with MiXCR. The data show 5,000 to 6,500 distinct CDR3 sequences, with roughly 16% seen just once and about 49% held by the top ten. This clonotype was seen repeatedly, ten times or more. What it binds is unknown. Germline CDR1 MNHEY, CDR2 SMNVEV (reference sequence). The CDR3 has 12 amino acids. Trimming shortened V by 8 bases and J by 5 bases, and 9 bases separated the two germline ends. The chain is built from TRBV27 and TRBJ2-2; the D is unclear. The TCR originated in a human patient who had a liver transplant. These T cells may partly come from the graft donor. The DNA of the CDR3 is TGTGCCAGCCTGGATAGAACCGGGGAGCTGTTTTTT. As protein: CASLDRTGELFF.